These 2 T cell receptor beta chains originate from one sample sequenced in a study of OX40 agonist ivuxolimab in advanced cancers. The method was immunoSEQ multiplex PCR; TCRdb's version includes in-frame clones alone and lacks a portion of them. The sample has approximately 100,000 clones; about 92% are singletons. The sequenced sample was CD4+ or CD8+ T cells sorted from blood, obtained in a trial of the OX40 agonist ivuxolimab. These receptors were taken from an adult with an advanced solid tumor such as melanoma, head and neck, liver or kidney cancer.

As for this clone: Relative to the germline gene, one junction end is altered; a read error may explain this. The V and J genes are TRBV28 and TRBJ1-5; weak D call: TRBD1 (5 bases). Germline CDR1 reads MDHEN; CDR2 reads SYDVKM. CDR3 size: 11 residues. This chain's CDR3 is CASSLYDSLEF. The CDR3 nucleotides are TGTGCCAGCAGTTTATATGACAGTTTGGAGTTT. Full variable domain (rest looked up from reference TRBV28 and TRBJ1-5): DVKVTQSSRYLVKRTGEKVFLECVQDMDHENMFWYRQDPGLGLRLIYFSYDVKMKEKGDIPEGYSVSREKKERFSLILESASTNQTSMYLCASSLYDSLEFGDGTRLSIL.

The rearrangement links TRBV5-6 to TRBJ2-1; 14 bases are a match to TRBD2. The CDR3 covers 17 residues. Trimming removed 6 bases from V and 5 bases from J; junction bases left unmatched: 10. Looked up from germline, CDR1 is SGHDT and CDR2 is YYEEEE. CDR3 DNA: TGTGCCAGCACCCGGAGACTAGCGGGAGGGTTAGACAATGAGCAGTTCTTC. Translating gives CASTRRLAGGLDNEQFF. Based on the CDR3 plus reference TRBV5-6 and TRBJ2-1, the full variable domain is DAGVTQSPTHLIKTRGQQVTLRCSPKSGHDTVSWYQQALGQGPQFIFQYYEEEERQRGNFPDRFSGHQFPNYSSELNVNALLLGDSALYLCASTRRLAGGLDNEQFFGPGTRLTVL.